Below are 2 T cell receptor beta chains sequenced from a single sample in a study of monozygotic twins with inflammatory bowel disease. From the 5' RACE reads, TCRdb lists one entry per CDR3 protein and no DNA. The repertoire table contains 150,000 to 200,000 distinct CDR3 sequences. Input material: blood. The receptor source for this set is a human donor with ulcerative colitis or Crohn's disease, or a healthy co-twin of an affected twin (not recorded which).

The CDR3 here is CASSMDRGLRTYEQYF. The chain couples TRBV19 to TRBJ2-7; the TCRdb D gene call, TRBD2, has no DNA to confirm it. The CDR3 spans 16 residues. Germline CDR1 is LNHDA and CDR2 is SQIVND (reference sequence).

The chain recombines TRBV20-1 with TRBJ1-1; the D call from TCRdb, TRBD1, cannot be confirmed without DNA. This CDR3 region has 14 residues. Germline V lookup: CDR1 DFQATT, CDR2 SNEGSKA (reference sequence). The CDR3 spells CSARNEGTNTEAFF.